This T cell receptor beta chain came from a study of cytomegalovirus exposure and HLA in healthy donors. Whole-study findings and limits: In a later analysis, common viral pathogens appeared linked to several of the most significant clusters. Rare TCR sequences dominated, though some public TCRs recurred in many donors.

The PCR was carried out with 60 Vbeta primers and 13 Jbeta primers. Method: immunoSEQ multiplex PCR; TCRdb's copy keeps in-frame clones and lacks some. In the table there are some 150,000 clones, roughly four fifths of which are singletons. The CDR3 has 16 residues. With 2 bases removed from V and 0 bases from J, the gap between germline ends came to 11 bases. Germline V gene lookup returns CDR1 MNHEY and CDR2 SVGAGI. Comment on this clone: Antigen unknown.

The source is a female donor in good health and CMV-seronegative. The specimen was PBMCs. This rearrangement joins TRBV6-5 to TRBJ2-1, with D possibly matching TRBD1 (5 bases). CDR3 loop: CASSYQGSRSYNEQFF. CDR3 nucleotide sequence: TGTGCCAGCAGTTACCAGGGCAGTCGCTCCTACAATGAGCAGTTCTTC.